This passage covers 24 T cell receptor beta chains from one sample sequenced in a study of blood T cell repertoires in COVID-19. Data came from immunoSEQ multiplex PCR; TCRdb stores just in-frame clones and leaves some out. Of 130,000 to 150,000 clones in the sample, approximately 91% were seen once. The sample taken for sequencing was peripheral blood. The source of these receptors is a human donor in a cohort sampled during active COVID-19.

This chain links TRBV15 with TRBJ2-3, with TRBD2 identical over 9 bases. Germline CDR1 and CDR2: LNHNV and YYDKDF (reference sequence). Unmatched junction bases numbered 13, after V lost 3 bases and J lost 6 bases. CDR3 length: 17 residues. The CDR3 DNA sequence: TGTGCCACCAGCAGCCCCCTAGCGGGGTTTAGATTGGATACGCAGTATTTT. This sequence encodes CATSSPLAGFRLDTQYF.

This chain uses TRBV2 with TRBJ1-1, with a weak D call TRBD1 (6 bases). From germline, CDR1 is SNHLY and CDR2 FYNNEI. The CDR3 is 15 residues long. Trimming removed 4 bases from V and 1 base from J, with 13 bases in between. CDR3 sequence: CASSGLRRGNTEAFF. The CDR3 bases are TGTGCCAGCAGTGGCTTACGCAGGGGGAACACTGAAGCTTTCTTT.

The chain recombines TRBV28 with TRBJ1-2; 7 bases align to TRBD1. The V gene's germline CDR1 is MDHEN and CDR2 SYDVKM. This CDR3 comprises 17 residues. Unmatched junction bases numbered 17, after V lost 5 bases and J lost 5 bases. The CDR3 nucleotides are TGTGCCAGCAGTCCTACAACAGGGGCTTATAGGCTTTATGGCTACACCTTC. Its translation is CASSPTTGAYRLYGYTF.

The chain couples TRBV30 to TRBJ1-5; 9 bases line up with TRBD1. V dropped 7 bases and J dropped 4; count of bases not matched to a gene: 14. Looked up from germline, CDR1 is GTSNPN and CDR2 is SVGIG (reference sequence). The CDR3 length is 16 residues. DNA of the CDR3: TGTGCCTTAAATTTGCCGGGACAGGGCTTGAATCAGCCCCAGCATTTT. Translated, it gives CALNLPGQGLNQPQHF.

For the CDR3, the DNA is TGTGCCAGCAGTTACGGCAACAATGAGCAGTTCTTC. Translating it yields CASSYGNNEQFF. The chain recombines TRBV6-5 with TRBJ2-1; D not resolved. Germline loops: CDR1 MNHEY, CDR2 SVGAGI. CDR3 length equals 12 residues. Trimming stripped 2 bases from V and 5 bases from J, with 4 bases between.

V usage is TRBV27 and J usage is TRBJ2-7; the match to TRBD2 covers 12 bases. With 5 bases clipped from V and 2 bases from J, the junction kept 4 bases outside the gene matches. In germline, CDR1 is MNHEY, CDR2 SMNVEV (reference sequence). CDR3 length: 15 residues. As DNA, the CDR3 is TGTGCCAGCAGTCAAGGACTAGCGGGAACCTACGAGCAGTACTTC. This gives the protein CASSQGLAGTYEQYF.

This chain uses TRBV24-1 with TRBJ2-1; 7 positions agree with TRBD2. The trim removed 5 bases at V and 3 bases at J, leaving 9 bases unmatched. Germline V CDR1 and CDR2: KGHDR, SFDVKD. CDR3 length equals 16 residues. CDR3 loop: CATSVWGVAGYNEQFF. The CDR3 region has the DNA TGTGCCACCAGTGTATGGGGGGTAGCGGGCTACAATGAGCAGTTCTTC.

This chain joins TRBV7-2 and TRBJ2-7; the D gene is possibly TRBD2 (6 bases). The V gene's germline CDR1 is SGHTA and CDR2 FQGNSA. With 5 bases removed from V and 6 bases from J, the gap between germline ends came to 20 bases. This CDR3 is 15 amino acids long. CDR3 sequence (DNA): TGTGCCAGCAGCCCCGGAGGGACCCGGACCTCCGAGCAGTACTTC. Residues: CASSPGGTRTSEQYF.

The chain uses TRBV18 and TRBJ1-2; TRBD1 might be the D (6 bases). Trimming took 1 base from V and 6 from J, leaving 24 bases between them. The germline CDR1 and CDR2 sequences are KGHSH and LQKENI. This CDR3 region has 18 residues. CDR3 region: CASSPQRIRQDSTDGYTF. The CDR3 DNA follows: TGTGCCAGCTCACCACAACGAATACGACAGGACAGTACAGATGGCTACACCTTC.

The rearrangement joins TRBV27 to TRBJ1-2; possibly TRBD1 for D (5 bases). This CDR3 comprises 14 residues. V was trimmed by 8 bases and J by 4 bases, leaving 17 bases between them. The germline V gene encodes CDR1 MNHEY and CDR2 SMNVEV (reference sequence). The CDR3 nucleotides are TGTGCCAGCGCCTTTGGGGGGTTGGGCTATGGCTACACCTTC. As protein: CASAFGGLGYGYTF.

V and J are TRBV19 and TRBJ2-2; 12 positions match TRBD1. Germline V gene data show CDR1 as LNHDA and CDR2 as SQIVND (reference sequence). There are 16 residues in the CDR3. The V and J ends lost 3 bases and 7 bases, in that order; junction bases with no gene match: 6. The CDR3 sequence: CASSIPGQGAIGELFF. In DNA, the CDR3 is TGTGCCAGTAGTATTCCGGGACAGGGGGCTATCGGGGAGCTGTTTTTT.

The CDR3 sequence is CASSLGAAGGNEQFF. The CDR3 region has the DNA TGTGCCAGCAGCTTAGGGGCAGCGGGAGGGAATGAGCAGTTCTTC. V usage is TRBV11-2 and J usage is TRBJ2-1, with 10 bases matching TRBD2. V shed 1 base and J 7 bases; nucleotides not matched to a gene: 4. The CDR3 contains 15 residues. Germline V CDR1 and CDR2: SGHAT, FQNNGV.

The rearrangement joins TRBV19 to TRBJ1-5; 12 bases map to TRBD1. The CDR3 totals 15 residues. The V and J ends lost 5 bases and 6 bases, in that order; junction bases with no gene match: 5. Germline-derived CDR1 and CDR2 are LNHDA and SQIVND (reference sequence). DNA for the CDR3: TGTGCCAGTAGTCCGGGACAGGGGGCAGGTCAGCCCCAGCATTTT. Its protein is CASSPGQGAGQPQHF.

This chain links TRBV11-2 with TRBJ1-2, with D unresolved. The CDR3 loop spans 13 amino acids. Trimming shortened V by 2 bases and J by 2 bases, and 6 bases separated the two germline ends. Germline assignment: CDR1 SGHAT and CDR2 FQNNGV. The CDR3 DNA follows: TGTGCCAGCAGCTTAAGTCAGAACTATGGCTACACCTTC. Its protein product is CASSLSQNYGYTF. The full variable domain, with the rest looked up from reference TRBV11-2 and TRBJ1-2, is EAGVAQSPRYKIIEKRQSVAFWCNPISGHATLYWYQQILGQGPKLLIQFQNNGVVDDSQLPKDRFSAERLKGVDSTLKIQPAKLEDSAVYLCASSLSQNYGYTFGSGTRLTVV.

The chain uses TRBV7-2 and TRBJ1-6; the D is unclear. The V end was cut by 1 base, the J end by 8 bases, with 12 bases between. Germline-derived CDR1 and CDR2 are SGHTA and FQGNSA. This CDR3 has 15 residues. In DNA form, the CDR3 reads TGTGCCAGCAGCTTAGGGTGGCAGATTGATTCACCCCTCCACTTT. Amino acid sequence: CASSLGWQIDSPLHF. Looking up the rest from reference TRBV7-2 and TRBJ1-6 gives the full variable domain: GAGVSQSPSNKVTEKGKDVELRCDPISGHTALYWYRQSLGQGLEFLIYFQGNSAPDKSGLPSDRFSAERTGGSVSTLTIQRTQQEDSAVYLCASSLGWQIDSPLHFGNGTRLTVT.

The J gene is TRBJ1-1, the V gene TRBV3-1 (or the pseudogene TRBV3-2); TRBD1 aligns across 7 bases. The CDR3 is made up of 14 amino acids. The germline V gene encodes CDR1 LGHDT and CDR2 YNNKEL (reference sequence). The junction had 5 bases not matched to a gene; V was cut back by 2 bases and J by 5 bases. DNA of the CDR3: TGTGCCAGCAGCCAAAGACAGGGTGTAACTGAAGCTTTCTTT. Translated: CASSQRQGVTEAFF.

The rearrangement uses TRBV4-1 and TRBJ2-4; 7 nucleotides match TRBD1. The germline CDR1 and CDR2 sequences are MGHRA and YSYEKL. The CDR3 consists of 17 residues. J was trimmed by 8 bases and V by 3 bases; bases with no gene match: 16. CDR3 protein: CASSQYHRGTPADIQYF. For the CDR3, the DNA is TGCGCCAGCAGCCAGTATCACAGGGGAACACCCGCGGACATTCAGTACTTC.

The rearrangement joins TRBV7-9 to TRBJ2-3, with 9 bases identical to TRBD2. Germline CDR1 reads SEHNR; CDR2 reads FQNEAQ (reference sequence). The V gene end was trimmed by 6 bases and the J gene end by 2 bases; junction bases not matched to a gene: 9. The CDR3 is 16 amino acids. This CDR3 reads CASRGLAGGPTDTQYF. DNA for the CDR3: TGTGCCAGCAGGGGTTTGGCGGGAGGGCCCACAGATACGCAGTATTTT.

The rearrangement uses TRBV2 and TRBJ2-7, with 7 nucleotides matching TRBD1. In germline, CDR1 is SNHLY, CDR2 FYNNEI. Trimming removed 4 bases from V and 5 bases from J; junction bases left unmatched: 5. This CDR3 spans 13 amino acids. CDR3 nucleotides: TGTGCCAGCAGTGCAGACAGGGCCCACGAGCAGTACTTC. Encoded protein: CASSADRAHEQYF.

The chain has TRBV28 and TRBJ1-4; D remains ambiguous. CDR1 MDHEN and CDR2 SYDVKM come from the germline V gene. The CDR3 is 18 amino acids. The V and J ends lost 4 bases and 0 bases respectively, with 18 bases between them. CDR3 sequence reads: CASSSPITKSPTNEKLFF. The DNA of the CDR3 is TGTGCCAGCAGTTCCCCGATCACTAAAAGCCCAACTAATGAAAAACTGTTTTTT. Full variable domain (rest looked up from reference TRBV28 and TRBJ1-4): DVKVTQSSRYLVKRTGEKVFLECVQDMDHENMFWYRQDPGLGLRLIYFSYDVKMKEKGDIPEGYSVSREKKERFSLILESASTNQTSMYLCASSSPITKSPTNEKLFFGSGTQLSVL.

This chain uses TRBV29-1 with TRBJ1-2, with D possibly being TRBD1 (6 bases). This CDR3 has 12 amino acids. The V end was cut by 3 bases, the J end by 3 bases, with 8 bases between. Germline CDR1 SQVTM, CDR2 ANQGSEA. CDR3 nucleotide sequence: TGCAGCGTTGAGTCAGGGGACTATGGCTACACCTTC. Amino acids: CSVESGDYGYTF.

In DNA form, the CDR3 reads TGTGCCAGCAGCCGTCGAAGGACAGAAGCTTTCTTT. Protein sequence: CASSRRRTEAFF. The chain carries TRBV6-5 and TRBJ1-1; TRBD1 is a possible D gene (5 bases). This CDR3 is 12 amino acids long. The germline V gene encodes CDR1 MNHEY and CDR2 SVGAGI. Between the trimmed V and J ends, which lost 6 bases and 8 bases, there was a span of 13 bases.

The V gene is TRBV2, the J gene TRBJ2-7; 7 nucleotides align to TRBD1. Germline lookup yields CDR1 SNHLY and CDR2 FYNNEI. The CDR3 has 14 amino acids. J was trimmed by 2 bases and V by 7 bases; bases with no gene match: 8. The CDR3 spells CASTTGTDTYEQYF. In DNA, the CDR3 is TGTGCCAGCACTACCGGGACAGACACCTACGAGCAGTACTTC. Full variable domain (rest looked up from reference TRBV2 and TRBJ2-7): EPEVTQTPSHQVTQMGQEVILRCVPISNHLYFYWYRQILGQKVEFLVSFYNNEISEKSEIFDDQFSVERPDGSNFTLKIRSTKLEDSAMYFCASTTGTDTYEQYFGPGTRLTVT.

J is TRBJ2-1 and V is TRBV7-3; weak D call: TRBD1 (6 bases). Between the trimmed V and J ends, which lost 5 bases and 8 bases, there was a span of 10 bases. Per the germline V gene, CDR1 is SGHTA and CDR2 is FQGTGA. The CDR3 totals 12 residues. The CDR3 nucleotides are TGTGCCAGCAGCCCACAGGGCTATGAGCAGTTCTTC. This gives the protein CASSPQGYEQFF. Filled out from reference TRBV7-3 and TRBJ2-1, the complete variable domain reads GAGVSQTPSNKVTEKGKYVELRCDPISGHTALYWYRQSLGQGPEFLIYFQGTGAADDSGLPNDRFFAVRPEGSVSTLKIQRTERGDSAVYLCASSPQGYEQFFGPGTRLTVL.